The next 17 T cell receptor beta chains were all read from a single sample in a study of molecular identifiers for immune sequencing clone quantification. MiXCR was run by TCRdb on the PCR reads, yielding one entry per CDR3 protein. The table shows about 68,000 distinct CDR3 sequences, with 15% to 20% occurring only once. The source material was naive CD8+ T cells from blood, with Jurkat cell RNA spiked in. Subset noted: FACS-sorted CD8+CD4-CCR7+CD45RA+ naive T cells. The source of these receptors is a human donor in good health. Some libraries in this study had Jurkat cell RNA spiked in.

This clonotype was counted at least ten times. The chain couples TRBV28 to TRBJ2-3; 14 positions match TRBD2. Germline V gene sequence: CDR1 MDHEN, CDR2 SYDVKM. The CDR3 spans 20 residues. With 4 bases clipped from V and 1 base from J, the junction kept 13 bases outside the gene matches. The DNA of the CDR3 is TGTGCCAGCAGTTGTTGGGACTTAGGACTAGCGGGAGGTCGCACAGATACGCAGTATTTT. As protein: CASSCWDLGLAGGRTDTQYF. Looking up the rest from reference TRBV28 and TRBJ2-3 gives the full variable domain: DVKVTQSSRYLVKRTGEKVFLECVQDMDHENMFWYRQDPGLGLRLIYFSYDVKMKEKGDIPEGYSVSREKKERFSLILESASTNQTSMYLCASSCWDLGLAGGRTDTQYFGPGTRLTVL.

This clonotype was picked up many times. V gene TRBV25-1 combines with J gene TRBJ2-3; no firm D call. The CDR3 has 11 amino acids. Germline CDR1 MGHDK, CDR2 SYGVNS. V was trimmed by 3 bases and J by 10 bases, leaving 8 bases between them. The CDR3, as DNA: TGTGCCAGCAGTGACGAGGTTGCGCAGTATTTT. It translates to CASSDEVAQYF.

This clonotype was seen ten or more times. The rearrangement uses TRBV6-5 and TRBJ2-1, with D perhaps matching TRBD2 (5 bases). The germline V gene has CDR1 MNHEY and CDR2 SVGAGI. V was cut by 4 bases and J by 8 bases, with 21 bases left in between. The CDR3 contains 16 residues. Here the CDR3 DNA reads TGTGCCAGCAGTTCCGAGGACCTACGGGATACTTATGAGCAGTTCTTC. Translated, it gives CASSSEDLRDTYEQFF.

There are many counts of this clonotype. The rearrangement links TRBV13 to TRBJ1-1; 9 bases align to TRBD1. The V segment lost 6 bases and the J segment 1 base; nucleotides outside the gene matches: 6. Germline V gene data show CDR1 as PRHDT and CDR2 as FYEKMQ (reference sequence). The CDR3 runs 15 residues. As DNA, the CDR3 is TGTGCCAGCAGACAAGAGACAGGGGGGAACACTGAAGCTTTCTTT. The encoded protein is CASRQETGGNTEAFF.

Many counts were recorded for this clonotype. The chain employs TRBV20-1 and TRBJ1-2, with D perhaps TRBD1 (5 bases). Per germline, CDR1 DFQATT and CDR2 SNEGSKA (reference sequence). Trimming took off 6 bases at V and 0 bases at J, with 20 bases between the two ends. The length of the CDR3 is 16 residues. The CDR3 loop reads CSATSFREQANYGYTF. DNA of the CDR3: TGCAGTGCAACCTCTTTCCGGGAACAGGCTAACTATGGCTACACCTTC.

This clonotype was observed a few times. Written as DNA, the CDR3 is TGTGCCAGCAGTTTGGGCGGGAGCCTCTACGAGCAGTACTTC. It yields the protein CASSLGGSLYEQYF. This chain connects TRBV27 to TRBJ2-7; 7 nucleotides line up with TRBD2. Trimming cost V 3 bases and J 3 bases; bases outside gene matches: 5. Germline V CDR1 and CDR2: MNHEY, SMNVEV (reference sequence). This CDR3 has 14 amino acids.

With respect to this clonotype: A read error may produce the germline difference seen at one junction end. The chain is built from TRBV5-4 and TRBJ2-2; D is perhaps TRBD2 (5 bases). CDR3 length equals 14 residues. Germline values: CDR1 SGHNT, CDR2 YYREEE (reference sequence). The CDR3 sequence is CASSFLLGTGELSF. DNA for the CDR3: TGTGCCAGCAGCTTCCTCCTAGGAACCGGGGAGCTGTCTTTT.

This clonotype has a count of ten or more. The chain has TRBV12-5 and TRBJ1-1; D gene unclear. CDR1 and CDR2 (germline): LGHNT, FRNRAP. V shed 4 bases and J shed 1 base, with 7 bases lying between them. The CDR3 spans 13 residues. CDR3 sequence (DNA): TGTGCTAGTGGTTACACAGAGAACACTGAAGCTTTCTTT. Translated, it gives CASGYTENTEAFF.

This clonotype was seen many times. The V and J genes are TRBV14 and TRBJ2-3; the D gene is possibly TRBD2 (5 bases). The CDR3 covers 12 residues. The V end lost 3 bases, the J end lost 6 bases, and 7 bases lay between the germline ends. CDR1 is SGHDN and CDR2 is FVKESK in the germline V gene. This chain's CDR3 is CASSHSSDTQYF. The DNA of the CDR3 is TGTGCCAGCAGCCACTCTAGCGATACGCAGTATTTT.

In the case of this clonotype: One junction end disagrees with the germline gene, perhaps due to a read error. The V call is TRBV6-1, the J call TRBJ2-6; TRBD1 matches at 10 bases. Germline V gene lookup returns CDR1 MNHNS and CDR2 SASEGT. The CDR3 spans 18 residues. The DNA for the CDR3 is TGTGCCAGCAGTGAAGCGGGACAGGGGAGCTCTGGGGCCAACGTCCTGGCTTTC. Protein: CASSEAGQGSSGANVLAF.

The sample holds many counts of this clonotype. The chain couples TRBV4-1 to TRBJ2-7; a possible D gene is TRBD1 (6 bases). The CDR3 is made up of 15 amino acids. Germline CDR1 reads MGHRA; CDR2 reads YSYEKL. The V gene lost 2 bases and the J gene lost 1 base, with 12 bases spanning the gap. CDR3 sequence reads: CASSQTSQGSYEQYF. The CDR3 region has the DNA TGCGCCAGCAGCCAAACTTCACAGGGATCCTACGAGCAGTACTTC.

This clonotype was found a few times. CDR3 in amino acids: CASSLGGRGRSEQFF. Written as DNA, the CDR3 is TGTGCCAGCAGCTTGGGGGGTAGGGGGCGGAGTGAGCAGTTCTTC. The chain links TRBV5-6 to TRBJ2-1; 7 bases align to TRBD1. The CDR3 has 15 residues. CDR1 SGHDT and CDR2 YYEEEE come from the germline V gene. Germline trimming cut 0 bases from V and 9 bases from J; bases unmatched to any gene: 9.

This clonotype has more than one count but fewer than ten. The chain couples TRBV19 to TRBJ2-3; D tentatively reads TRBD1 or TRBD2 (5 bases each). Trimming took 3 bases from V and 4 from J, leaving 14 bases between them. The germline gives CDR1 LNHDA, CDR2 SQIVND (reference sequence). The CDR3 consists of 15 residues. The CDR3 sequence: CASSIFGGSADTQYF. The CDR3 DNA follows: TGTGCCAGTAGTATTTTTGGGGGTTCCGCAGATACGCAGTATTTT.

This clonotype was seen only once. A clone one base away is much larger, so this may be a read error. The chain combines TRBV19 with TRBJ2-7, with 7 nucleotides matching TRBD1. This CDR3 spans 14 amino acids. With 9 bases clipped from V and 4 bases from J, the junction kept 12 bases outside the gene matches. Germline loops: CDR1 LNHDA, CDR2 SQIVND (reference sequence). The DNA for the CDR3 is TGTGCCAGCGGCAACAGGGGCGGTTCATACGAGCAGTACTTC. Its translation: CASGNRGGSYEQYF. Looking up the rest from reference TRBV19 and TRBJ2-7 gives the full variable domain: DGGITQSPKYLFRKEGQNVTLSCEQNLNHDAMYWYRQDPGQGLRLIYYSQIVNDFQKGDIAEGYSVSREKKESFPLTVTSAQKNPTAFYLCASGNRGGSYEQYFGPGTRLTVT.

This clonotype has ten or more counts. The chain employs TRBV9 and TRBJ1-2, with a tentative D call TRBD1 (6 bases). V was pared by 0 bases and J by 8 bases, with 17 bases between. Germline values: CDR1 SGDLS, CDR2 YYNGEE. The CDR3 runs 15 residues. The CDR3: CASSVVPGDVYGYTF. The CDR3 nucleotides read TGTGCCAGCAGCGTAGTCCCAGGGGATGTGTACGGCTACACCTTC.

On this clonotype: This clone may be a read error of a much larger clone one base away. CDR3 bases: TGTGCCAGTAGCGTGCAGGACACCGGGGGGCTGTTTTTT. Protein sequence: CASSVQDTGGLFF. The chain links TRBV19 to TRBJ2-2, with a tentative D call TRBD2 (6 bases). Per the germline V gene, CDR1 is LNHDA and CDR2 is SQIVND (reference sequence). CDR3 length: 13 amino acids.

This clonotype was seen only a few times. The chain uses TRBV7-6 and TRBJ2-7, with D unclear. There are 13 residues in the CDR3. From germline, CDR1 is SGHVS and CDR2 FNYEAQ. V lost 3 bases and J 3 bases, leaving 9 bases between the germline ends. The DNA of the CDR3 is TGTGCCAGCAGCTTGAGTTCCGTCTACGAGCAGTACTTC. Its protein product is CASSLSSVYEQYF.